Listed below are T cell receptor beta chains from one sample, sequenced in a study of T cells in localized non-small cell lung cancer. Measured with immunoSEQ multiplex PCR; TCRdb has only the in-frame clones, and not every one. Of 45,000 to 70,000 clones listed, about nine tenths are singletons. This specimen consisted of peripheral blood, obtained before any cancer treatment. These receptors originate from a woman aged 35 to 70 with stage I lung adenocarcinoma. CDR3s include the opening cysteine and the closing phenylalanine or tryptophan. Fields, in order: clone size, V gene, J gene, D gene, CDR3 protein, CDR3 DNA. The D gene is left open where the match is weak. Clone size appears in some rows only: once, few, many, or a class for an expanded clone.

NA,TRBV2,TRBJ2-5,TRBD2,CASSVQPGTSGDSYQETQYF,TGTGCCAGCAGTGTACAACCCGGGACTAGCGGGGATTCCTACCAAGAGACCCAGTACTTC
NA,TRBV28,TRBJ2-5,TRBD2,CASSSLGLARVQETQYF,TGTGCCAGCAGTTCCTTGGGACTAGCGAGGGTCCAAGAGACCCAGTACTTC
NA,TRBV7-6,TRBJ1-3,NA,CASSLITGASSGNTIYF,TGTGCCAGCAGCTTAATAACGGGAGCCAGCTCTGGAAACACCATATATTTT
NA,TRBV16,TRBJ1-5,NA,CASSPRGRRQPQHF,TGTGCCAGCAGCCCCAGGGGTCGACGGCAGCCCCAGCATTTT
NA,TRBV5-4,TRBJ2-3,TRBD1,CASSFDRATDTQYF,TGTGCCAGCAGCTTCGACAGGGCCACAGATACGCAGTATTTT
NA,TRBV2,TRBJ2-7,TRBD1,CASRLDRGTYEQYF,TGTGCCAGCAGGCTAGACAGGGGCACCTACGAGCAGTACTTC
NA,TRBV7-8,TRBJ1-2,NA,CASSSDRSYGYTF,TGTGCCAGCAGTTCAGACAGGAGCTATGGCTACACCTTC
NA,TRBV5-4,TRBJ2-5,NA,CASSLDLASETQYF,TGTGCCAGCAGCTTGGATTTGGCTTCAGAGACCCAGTACTTC
few,TRBV28,TRBJ1-5,TRBD1,CASSQGTGGNQPQHF,TGTGCCAGCAGTCAAGGGACAGGGGGCAATCAGCCCCAGCATTTT
NA,TRBV7-7,TRBJ2-2,TRBD1,CASSQGTGNTGELFF,TGTGCCAGCAGCCAAGGGACAGGGAACACCGGGGAGCTGTTTTTT
NA,TRBV4-3,TRBJ2-7,TRBD1,CASSPGQGRYEQYF,TGCGCCAGCAGCCCGGGACAGGGAAGATATGAGCAGTACTTC
NA,TRBV20-1,TRBJ2-5,NA,CSADFGRQYF,TGCAGTGCGGACTTCGGAAGGCAGTACTTC
NA,TRBV14,TRBJ2-3,TRBD1,CASSQDKGGTGIFRTDTQYF,TGTGCCAGCAGCCAAGATAAGGGAGGGACAGGGATTTTTCGTACAGATACGCAGTATTTT
NA,TRBV5-6,TRBJ2-3,NA,CASSLNSVSSTDTQYF,TGTGCCAGCAGCTTAAATAGTGTATCTAGCACAGATACGCAGTATTTT
once,TRBV29-1,TRBJ1-1,TRBD1,CSVLLQGGNTEAFF,TGCAGCGTTCTTCTACAGGGGGGAAACACTGAAGCTTTCTTT
NA,TRBV7-9,TRBJ1-6,NA,CASSSPTPWDSPLHF,TGTGCCAGCAGCTCTCCGACCCCCTGGGATTCACCCCTCCACTTT
NA,TRBV2,TRBJ2-7,NA,CASSPTAGPPYEQYF,TGTGCCAGCAGCCCAACCGCGGGGCCCCCCTACGAGCAGTACTTC
NA,TRBV20-1,TRBJ2-6,NA,CSPQGANVLTF,TGCAGTCCACAGGGAGCCAACGTCCTGACTTTC
NA,TRBV19,TRBJ1-1,NA,CASSIDPGLINTEAFF,TGTGCCAGTAGTATAGACCCTGGACTGATAAACACTGAAGCTTTCTTT
NA,TRBV7-2,TRBJ2-3,NA,CASSSRRGGRLDTQYF,TGTGCCAGCAGTTCCCGAAGGGGGGGGCGGTTGGATACGCAGTATTTT
NA,TRBV4-2,TRBJ1-6,NA,CASSSTGTGSPLHF,TGTGCCAGCAGCTCAACCGGGACCGGTTCACCCCTCCACTTT
NA,TRBV10-2,TRBJ2-4,TRBD1,CASSGTGSKNIQYF,TGCGCCAGCAGCGGGACAGGGTCAAAAAACATTCAGTACTTC
NA,TRBV18,TRBJ1-2,NA,CASSPQGNYGYTF,TGTGCCAGCTCACCTCAGGGGAACTATGGCTACACCTTC
NA,TRBV6-1,TRBJ2-3,NA,CASSEGTGPTDTQYF,TGTGCCAGCAGTGAAGGGACGGGACCCACAGATACGCAGTATTTT
NA,TRBV9,TRBJ1-6,NA,CASSDTGGNSPLHF,TGTGCCAGCAGCGATACCGGGGGCAATTCACCCCTCCACTTT
NA,TRBV6-5,TRBJ1-2,NA,CASSYSEADYGYTF,TGTGCCAGCAGTTACTCGGAGGCTGACTATGGCTACACCTTC
NA,TRBV15,TRBJ1-1,NA,CATSRSREGNTEAFF,TGTGCCACCAGCAGATCGAGGGAAGGAAACACTGAAGCTTTCTTT
NA,TRBV2,TRBJ2-7,NA,CASRLKNWEQYF,TGTGCCAGCAGACTCAAAAATTGGGAGCAGTACTTC
NA,TRBV9,TRBJ2-7,NA,CASSLIGGEQYF,TGTGCCAGCAGCCTCATTGGGGGCGAGCAGTACTTC
NA,TRBV27,TRBJ2-3,NA,CASSLGGWADTQYF,TGTGCCAGCAGTCTCGGAGGGTGGGCAGATACGCAGTATTTT
NA,TRBV6-6,TRBJ1-1,TRBD1,CASGYTGANTEAFF,TGTGCCAGCGGCTATACAGGGGCGAACACTGAAGCTTTCTTT
NA,TRBV7-8,TRBJ2-7,NA,CASSLTLAVEQYF,TGTGCCAGCAGCTTAACGCTAGCAGTTGAGCAGTACTTC
medium-sized,TRBV6-5,TRBJ1-1,TRBD1,CASRRTGDTEAFF,TGTGCCAGCAGACGTACAGGGGACACTGAAGCTTTCTTT
NA,TRBV9,TRBJ2-2,NA,CASSVGGSPLATTGELFF,TGTGCCAGCAGCGTAGGAGGCAGCCCCTTGGCCACCACCGGGGAGCTGTTTTTT
NA,TRBV6-1,TRBJ2-7,TRBD2,CASSEGASGGPSSYEQYF,TGTGCCAGCAGTGAAGGGGCTAGCGGGGGCCCTAGCTCCTACGAGCAGTACTTC
NA,TRBV19,TRBJ1-1,NA,CASMGEIEAFF,TGTGCCAGTATGGGAGAGATTGAAGCTTTCTTT
NA,TRBV5-6,TRBJ2-7,NA,CASSYSGTGSYEQYF,TGTGCCAGCAGCTACTCCGGGACTGGGAGCTACGAGCAGTACTTC
NA,TRBV10-3,TRBJ2-2,NA,CAIRRDWGTGELFF,TGTGCCATCAGGCGGGATTGGGGCACCGGGGAGCTGTTTTTT
NA,TRBV6-5,TRBJ2-3,TRBD2,CASSPTSGGPDTQYF,TGTGCCAGCAGCCCGACTAGCGGGGGGCCAGATACGCAGTATTTT
NA,TRBV5-1,TRBJ2-7,NA,CASSLANGGGTYEQYF,TGCGCCAGCAGCTTGGCCAACGGTGGAGGCACCTACGAGCAGTACTTC
NA,TRBV2,TRBJ1-5,TRBD1,CASSGQGAVQPQHF,TGTGCCAGCAGTGGACAGGGGGCAGTTCAGCCCCAGCATTTT
NA,TRBV28,TRBJ1-5,TRBD1,CASSIGDRSSTQPQHF,TGTGCCAGCAGTATAGGGGACAGATCGTCAACTCAGCCCCAGCATTTT
once,TRBV9,TRBJ2-3,NA,CASSERSSTDTQYF,TGTGCCAGCAGCGAAAGATCTAGCACAGATACGCAGTATTTT
once,TRBV7-8,TRBJ2-1,NA,CASSLDAGLGVNEQFF,TGTGCCAGCAGCTTGGACGCCGGGTTAGGAGTCAATGAGCAGTTCTTC
NA,TRBV2,TRBJ2-7,TRBD1,CASSGRTGLEQYF,TGTGCCAGCAGTGGCCGGACAGGTTTGGAGCAGTACTTC
NA,TRBV7-2,TRBJ2-7,NA,CASSLNTYEQYF,TGTGCCAGCAGCCTGAACACTTACGAGCAGTACTTC
NA,TRBV19,TRBJ2-7,NA,CASSISSITSYEQYF,TGTGCCAGTAGTATCTCGAGTATCACCTCCTACGAGCAGTACTTC
NA,TRBV9,TRBJ2-1,NA,CASSALSGSNNEQFF,TGTGCCAGCAGCGCCCTCAGCGGATCTAACAATGAGCAGTTCTTC
NA,TRBV4-2,TRBJ1-4,NA,CASSRVSVVSEKLFF,TGTGCCAGCAGCCGCGTATCTGTGGTCAGTGAAAAACTGTTTTTT
NA,TRBV5-4,TRBJ1-2,NA,CASTSAQGMYGYTF,TGTGCCAGCACCTCGGCCCAGGGGATGTATGGCTACACCTTC
NA,TRBV27,TRBJ1-6,TRBD1,CASREIKGQNSPLHF,TGTGCCAGCAGAGAGATTAAGGGACAGAATTCACCCCTCCACTTT
NA,TRBV7-3,TRBJ2-2,TRBD2,CASSPTGAGGPGELFF,TGTGCCAGCAGCCCCACCGGGGCGGGGGGGCCCGGGGAGCTGTTTTTT
NA,TRBV28,TRBJ1-6,NA,CASISHGGNSPLHF,TGTGCCAGCATCTCGCACGGAGGTAATTCACCCCTCCACTTT
NA,TRBV6-1,TRBJ2-1,NA,CASSEDFWQFF,TGTGCCAGCAGTGAAGACTTTTGGCAGTTCTTC
NA,TRBV5-1,TRBJ2-3,NA,CASRVRLGDTQYF,TGCGCCAGCAGGGTACGATTGGGAGATACGCAGTATTTT
NA,TRBV6-6,TRBJ2-7,TRBD2,CASSRPAGLAYEQYF,TGTGCCAGCAGTCGTCCCGCAGGACTAGCGTACGAGCAGTACTTC
NA,TRBV5-1,TRBJ2-2,TRBD2,CASSLGLEELFF,TGCGCCAGCAGCCTAGGACTAGAGGAGCTGTTTTTT
few,TRBV29-1,TRBJ1-6,NA,CSVHRVSNSPLHF,TGCAGCGTTCACAGGGTCTCGAATTCACCCCTCCACTTT
NA,TRBV6-6,TRBJ2-5,NA,CASSQGRAQETQYF,TGTGCCAGCAGCCAGGGCAGGGCGCAAGAGACCCAGTACTTC